These 12 T cell receptor beta chains were sequenced from one sample in a study of PD-1 blockade in classical Hodgkin lymphoma. Noted time point: cycle 4 day 1 (C4D1), after less than 7 weeks of nivolumab. All trial patients relapsed after autologous stem cell transplantation. TCRdb keeps only in-frame clones here, not all; method: immunoSEQ multiplex PCR. The table lists 28,000 or so clones, around 77% of them singletons. The source material was peripheral blood mononuclear cells (PBMCs), sampled before the fourth cycle of nivolumab. The receptor source for this set is a human donor with classical Hodgkin lymphoma.

The chain couples TRBV7-3 to TRBJ1-1, with D possibly matching TRBD1 (6 bases). The CDR3 contains 15 residues. The germline V and J ends were trimmed by 5 bases and 1 base, with 14 bases remaining between them. From germline, CDR1 is SGHTA and CDR2 FQGTGA. This chain's CDR3 is CASSLRPGQNTEAFF. CDR3 nucleotide sequence: TGTGCCAGCAGCCTCCGCCCGGGACAGAACACTGAAGCTTTCTTT.

The V and J genes are TRBV2 and TRBJ2-2; the D is unclear. Germline values: CDR1 SNHLY, CDR2 FYNNEI. Trimming removed 4 bases at V and 1 base at J, with 7 bases between. The CDR3 covers 14 residues. The CDR3 protein is CASSVTGNTGELFF. CDR3 nucleotides: TGTGCCAGCAGTGTTACTGGGAACACCGGGGAGCTGTTTTTT.

This clone was recorded once. V gene TRBV10-2 combines with J gene TRBJ2-3; maybe TRBD2 (5 bases). CDR3 length equals 15 residues. Trimming stripped 6 bases from V and 2 bases from J, with 15 bases between. The germline CDR1 and CDR2 sequences are WSHSY and SAAADI. The CDR3 nucleotides are TGCGCCAGCAGGCCCCTCCGAGGGCCCACAGATACGCAGTATTTT. This codes for CASRPLRGPTDTQYF.

The chain has TRBV6-6 and TRBJ1-3; TRBD1 is a possible D gene (6 bases). The CDR3 consists of 15 residues. Germline CDR1 and CDR2: MNHNY and SVGAGI (reference sequence). The V gene lost 6 bases and the J gene lost 2 bases, with 14 bases spanning the gap. The DNA for the CDR3 is TGTGCCAGCAGGGCCACAGGGTCTGCTGGAAACACCATATATTTT. It yields the protein CASRATGSAGNTIYF.

This chain uses TRBV7-9 with TRBJ2-6; weak D call: TRBD1 (5 bases). Germline values: CDR1 SEHNR, CDR2 FQNEAQ (reference sequence). The CDR3 loop spans 17 amino acids. With 3 bases removed from V and 4 bases from J, the gap between germline ends came to 16 bases. The CDR3 nucleotides read TGTGCCAGCAGCTTTCAGGGCCCACGCTCCGGGGCCAACGTCCTGACTTTC. This codes for CASSFQGPRSGANVLTF.

This rearrangement joins TRBV30 to TRBJ2-3; 8 bases match TRBD1. Germline V lookup: CDR1 GTSNPN, CDR2 SVGIG (reference sequence). CDR3 size: 15 residues. Trimming took 1 base from V and 4 from J; bases not matched to a gene: 7. CDR3 DNA: TGTGCCTGGAGTGACCGGGACAGGCGATCAGATACGCAGTATTTT. As protein: CAWSDRDRRSDTQYF.

With respect to this clone: One junction end does not reproduce the germline sequence, and a read error may be involved. The gene calls are TRBV5-6 and TRBJ2-7; 8 nucleotides align to TRBD1. This CDR3 spans 15 amino acids. Per germline, CDR1 SGHDT and CDR2 YYEEEE. CDR3 region: CASTLSGQGFREQYF. The CDR3 DNA follows: TGTGCCAGCACCTTGTCAGGACAGGGTTTTCGGGAGCAGTACTTC. The variable domain in full, with the rest retrieved from reference TRBV5-6 and TRBJ2-7, is DAGVTQSPTHLIKTRGQQVTLRCSPKSGHDTVSWYQQALGQGPQFIFQYYEEEERQRGNFPDRFSGHQFPNYSSELNVNALLLGDSALYLCASTLSGQGFREQYFGPGTRLTVT.

This sequence joins TRBV5-1 and TRBJ2-1; TRBD2 aligns across 10 bases. CDR1 SGHRS and CDR2 YFSETQ come from the germline V gene. The J segment lost 11 bases and the V segment lost 4 bases, leaving 9 bases of the junction unmatched. The CDR3 spans 14 residues. The CDR3 reads CASSLGTSDSKQFF. The CDR3 DNA follows: TGCGCCAGCAGCCTCGGGACTAGCGATAGTAAGCAGTTCTTC.

This sequence joins TRBV5-4 and TRBJ2-2, with 8 bases matching TRBD1. The germline V gene has CDR1 SGHNT and CDR2 YYREEE (reference sequence). V shed 5 bases and J 5 bases; nucleotides not matched to a gene: 11. The CDR3 has 16 amino acids. The chain's CDR3 is CASRNPVQGETGELFF. Here the CDR3 DNA reads TGTGCCAGCAGGAACCCTGTACAGGGGGAAACCGGGGAGCTGTTTTTT.

The V and J genes are TRBV15 and TRBJ1-5; a weak D match, TRBD1 (6 bases). The CDR3 runs 16 residues. From germline, CDR1 is LNHNV and CDR2 YYDKDF (reference sequence). Deletions cut 3 bases from V and 11 bases from J, with 23 bases between. The CDR3 coding sequence is TGTGCCACCAGCAGGAACAGGGTAAGTCCCGCCAGGGCCCAGCATTTT. Translating it yields CATSRNRVSPARAQHF.

The J gene is TRBJ1-2, the V gene TRBV9; D unresolved. Germline V CDR1 and CDR2: SGDLS, YYNGEE. This CDR3 is built from 12 residues. The germline V and J ends were trimmed by 7 bases and 2 bases, with 9 bases remaining between them. The CDR3 DNA follows: TGTGCCAGCGCGGCAGACAACTATGGCTACACCTTC. It yields the protein CASAADNYGYTF.

This chain joins TRBV4-1 and TRBJ2-1; 9 positions match TRBD2. The CDR3 extends over 15 amino acids. V shed 5 bases, J shed 5 bases, and the junction held 7 bases outside the gene matches. Germline V gives CDR1 MGHRA, CDR2 YSYEKL. Here the CDR3 reads CASSGFLAGNNEQFF. DNA of the CDR3: TGCGCCAGCAGCGGGTTTCTAGCGGGGAACAATGAGCAGTTCTTC.